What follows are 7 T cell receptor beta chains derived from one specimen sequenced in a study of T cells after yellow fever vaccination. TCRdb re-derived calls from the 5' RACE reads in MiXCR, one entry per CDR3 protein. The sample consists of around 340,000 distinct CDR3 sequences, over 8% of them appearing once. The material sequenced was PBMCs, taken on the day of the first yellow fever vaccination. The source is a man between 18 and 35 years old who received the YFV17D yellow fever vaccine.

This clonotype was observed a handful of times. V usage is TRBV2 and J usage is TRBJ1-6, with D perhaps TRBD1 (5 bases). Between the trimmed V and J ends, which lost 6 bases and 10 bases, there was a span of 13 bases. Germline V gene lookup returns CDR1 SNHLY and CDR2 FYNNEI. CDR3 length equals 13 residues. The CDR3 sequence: CASRRDEGSPLHF. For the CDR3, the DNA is TGTGCCAGCAGAAGGGACGAGGGGTCACCCCTCCACTTT.

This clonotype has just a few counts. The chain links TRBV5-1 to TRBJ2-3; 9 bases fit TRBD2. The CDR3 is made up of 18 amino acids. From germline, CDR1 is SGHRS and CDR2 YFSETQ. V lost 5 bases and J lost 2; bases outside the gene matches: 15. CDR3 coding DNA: TGCGCCAGCAGTTTTCCTTCTAGCGGGGCCTCGCTCACAGATACGCAGTATTTT. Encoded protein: CASSFPSSGASLTDTQYF.

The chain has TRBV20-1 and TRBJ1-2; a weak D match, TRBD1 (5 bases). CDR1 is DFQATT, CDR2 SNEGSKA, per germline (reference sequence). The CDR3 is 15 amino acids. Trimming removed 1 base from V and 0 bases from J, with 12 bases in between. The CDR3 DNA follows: TGCAGTGCTAGAGTATCAGGGCCTTCTAACTATGGCTACACCTTC. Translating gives CSARVSGPSNYGYTF.

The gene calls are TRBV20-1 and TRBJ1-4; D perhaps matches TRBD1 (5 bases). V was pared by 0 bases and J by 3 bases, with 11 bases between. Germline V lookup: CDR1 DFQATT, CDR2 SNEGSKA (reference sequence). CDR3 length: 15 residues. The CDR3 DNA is TGCAGTGCTAGAGATCCAGGAGGGGCTAATGAAAAACTGTTTTTT. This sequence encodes CSARDPGGANEKLFF.

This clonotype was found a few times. In DNA form, the CDR3 reads TGTGCCAGTTACGGCACAGGTCCGAACACTGAAGCTTTCTTT. Translated, it gives CASYGTGPNTEAFF. This chain uses TRBV19 with TRBJ1-1; D possibly corresponds to TRBD1 (5 bases). The CDR3 runs to 14 residues. CDR1 LNHDA and CDR2 SQIVND come from the germline V gene (reference sequence). The ends were cut back, 8 bases at V and 1 base at J, with 14 bases in the middle.

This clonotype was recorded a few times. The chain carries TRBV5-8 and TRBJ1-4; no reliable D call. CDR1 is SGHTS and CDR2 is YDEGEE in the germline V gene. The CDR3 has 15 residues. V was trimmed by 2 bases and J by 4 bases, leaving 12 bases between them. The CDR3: CASSLRQAYNEKLFF. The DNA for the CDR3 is TGTGCCAGCAGCTTACGGCAGGCTTATAATGAAAAACTGTTTTTT.

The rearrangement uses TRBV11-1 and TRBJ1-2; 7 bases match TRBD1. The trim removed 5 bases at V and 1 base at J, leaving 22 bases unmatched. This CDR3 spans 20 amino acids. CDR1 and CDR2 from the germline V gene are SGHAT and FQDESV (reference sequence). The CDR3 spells CASSLSGRGLILWNNYGYTF. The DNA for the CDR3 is TGTGCCAGCAGCCTCTCGGGGAGGGGGCTCATCCTTTGGAATAACTATGGCTACACCTTC.